The 32 T cell receptor beta chains below all came from one sample that was sequenced in a study of tumor-infiltrating lymphocytes in localized non-small cell lung cancer. Method: immunoSEQ multiplex PCR; TCRdb's copy keeps in-frame clones and lacks some. The table shows about 16,000 clones, with more than 60% occurring only once. Sequenced: lung tumor tissue. The receptors come from a human donor with non-small cell lung cancer.

The chain employs TRBV5-1 and TRBJ1-5; D unclear. This CDR3 region has 16 residues. Germline CDR1 and CDR2: SGHRS and YFSETQ. V shed 0 bases and J shed 1 base, with 11 bases lying between them. CDR3 bases: TGCGCCAGCAGCTTGGAGGGTCTCGAGAGCAATCAGCCCCAGCATTTT. The encoded protein is CASSLEGLESNQPQHF.

The genes are TRBV4-3 and TRBJ2-2; unclear D gene. The germline V gene has CDR1 LGHNA and CDR2 YSLEER. V was clipped by 1 base and J by 0 bases, with 15 bases between them. This CDR3 region has 18 residues. The CDR3 sequence is CASSQAGVSFANTGELFF. The CDR3 DNA reads TGCGCCAGCAGCCAAGCGGGTGTGAGCTTCGCGAACACCGGGGAGCTGTTTTTT.

The chain uses TRBV27 and TRBJ2-1; 10 bases match TRBD2. The ends lost 7 bases at V and 7 bases at J; junction bases unmatched: 13. The CDR3 contains 16 residues. CDR1 is MNHEY and CDR2 is SMNVEV in the germline V gene (reference sequence). CDR3 nucleotide sequence: TGTGCCAGCAACAGGCCGGGCCTAGCGGGAGCAAATGAGCAGTTCTTC. It yields the protein CASNRPGLAGANEQFF.

The chain recombines TRBV29-1 with TRBJ2-7, with TRBD2 identical over 8 bases. V shed 1 base, J shed 4 bases, and the junction held 15 bases outside the gene matches. The germline V gene encodes CDR1 SQVTM and CDR2 ANQGSEA. The CDR3 is 17 residues long. The DNA of the CDR3 is TGCAGCGTTGAAGGTGCGTCCGTGGGGACTAGAGTTTACGAGCAGTACTTC. Translation gives CSVEGASVGTRVYEQYF.

The V and J genes are TRBV28 and TRBJ2-1, with D tentatively TRBD2 (6 bases). Germline CDR1 MDHEN, CDR2 SYDVKM. V lost 5 bases and J 8 bases, leaving 16 bases between the germline ends. The CDR3 length is 14 residues. CDR3 region: CASSPGTVVDEQFF. The DNA for the CDR3 is TGTGCCAGCAGTCCCGGGACTGTGGTGGATGAGCAGTTCTTC.

The chain joins TRBV11-2 to TRBJ2-1; a weak D match, TRBD2 (6 bases). Germline-derived CDR1 and CDR2 are SGHAT and FQNNGV. The V end lost 0 bases, the J end lost 9 bases, and 9 bases lay between the germline ends. This CDR3 contains 13 residues. The CDR3 protein is CASSLEGGLEQFF. DNA for the CDR3: TGTGCCAGCAGCTTAGAGGGAGGTCTTGAGCAGTTCTTC.

The genes are TRBV11-2 and TRBJ2-1; 10 bases match TRBD2. The length of the CDR3 is 17 residues. Germline V CDR1 and CDR2: SGHAT, FQNNGV. After removal of 5 bases from V and 2 bases from J, the junction contained 9 bases not matched to a gene. The CDR3 DNA sequence: TGTGCCAGCAGCCCACCTCCTAGCGGGGGTACCTACAATGAGCAGTTCTTC. It is translated as CASSPPPSGGTYNEQFF.

The V gene is TRBV5-4, the J gene TRBJ2-1; TRBD1 matches 9 bases. CDR1 and CDR2 from the germline V gene are SGHNT and YYREEE (reference sequence). CDR3 length equals 15 residues. V lost 4 bases to trimming and J lost 5 bases; unmatched junction nucleotides: 7. The DNA for the CDR3 is TGTGCCAGCAGCGTGGACAGGGGTAATCACAATGAGCAGTTCTTC. Residues: CASSVDRGNHNEQFF.

The V call is TRBV5-4, the J call TRBJ1-2; D not resolved. V gave up 5 bases and J gave up 4 bases, with 15 bases separating them. CDR3 length equals 14 residues. Germline-derived CDR1 and CDR2 are SGHNT and YYREEE (reference sequence). The chain's CDR3 is CASSSIPHAYGYTF. Here the CDR3 DNA reads TGTGCCAGCAGTAGTATCCCACATGCCTATGGCTACACCTTC.

The chain recombines TRBV11-3 with TRBJ1-2; weak D call: TRBD1 (6 bases). The CDR3 has 16 amino acids. V lost 1 base and J lost 4, with 16 bases in between. Per germline, CDR1 SGHNT and CDR2 YENEEA. Here the CDR3 DNA reads TGTGCCAGCAGCTTAGGGGGGCAGAGTCCCTCCTATGGCTACACCTTC. Its translation: CASSLGGQSPSYGYTF.

This sequence joins TRBV10-3 and TRBJ1-2, with D hard to call. CDR3 length equals 14 residues. Germline V gives CDR1 ENHRY, CDR2 SYGVKD. Trimming shortened V by 0 bases and J by 2 bases, and 7 bases separated the two germline ends. The CDR3, as DNA: TGTGCCATCAGTGAGTCCGGTAACAACTATGGCTACACCTTC. This codes for CAISESGNNYGYTF.

The V call is TRBV7-9, the J call TRBJ2-1, with TRBD2 identical over 10 bases. The CDR3 consists of 14 residues. The V and J ends lost 9 bases and 4 bases, in that order; junction bases with no gene match: 6. Germline CDR1 reads SEHNR; CDR2 reads FQNEAQ (reference sequence). The CDR3 coding sequence is TGTGCCAGTCTCCTAGCGGGAGAATACAATGAGCAGTTCTTC. This gives the protein CASLLAGEYNEQFF.

This chain joins TRBV10-3 and TRBJ1-2; D not resolved. The CDR3 extends over 16 amino acids. V lost 10 bases, J lost 2 bases, and 23 bases lay in between. In germline, CDR1 is ENHRY, CDR2 SYGVKD. The CDR3 region is CATRGGTDGFNYGYTF. The CDR3 coding sequence is TGTGCCACGCGAGGCGGCACAGACGGCTTCAACTATGGCTACACCTTC.

The chain joins TRBV28 to TRBJ1-6; 9 bases map to TRBD1. CDR1 MDHEN and CDR2 SYDVKM come from the germline V gene. The CDR3 sequence is 15 residues long. J lost 7 bases, V lost 6 bases, and 7 bases had no gene match. The CDR3 nucleotides read TGTGCCAGCAGCGACCCGGGACAGGGAAATTCACCCCTCCACTTT. Residues: CASSDPGQGNSPLHF.

The table lists this clone with a count of one. The chain couples TRBV7-9 to TRBJ1-4; D call uncertain. Germline-derived CDR1 and CDR2 are SEHNR and FQNEAQ (reference sequence). Trimming stripped 5 bases from V and 5 bases from J, with 9 bases between. The CDR3 covers 13 residues. The CDR3 protein is CASSRDPNEKLFF. The CDR3, as DNA: TGTGCCAGCAGCCGCGACCCGAATGAAAAACTGTTTTTT. Drawing the rest from reference TRBV7-9 and TRBJ1-4, the complete variable domain is DTGVSQNPRHKITKRGQNVTFRCDPISEHNRLYWYRQTLGQGPEFLTYFQNEAQLEKSRLLSDRFSAERPKGSFSTLEIQRTEQGDSAMYLCASSRDPNEKLFFGSGTQLSVL.

In DNA, the CDR3 is TGTGCCAGCAGCGGGGGAGGGGGGAGAGAAGAGACCCAGTACTTC. Its translation: CASSGGGGREETQYF. The chain employs TRBV9 and TRBJ2-5, with D possibly matching TRBD2 (7 bases). Per the germline V gene, CDR1 is SGDLS and CDR2 is YYNGEE. This CDR3 has 15 amino acids. The V gene lost 3 bases and the J gene lost 3 bases, with 15 bases spanning the gap.

The chain uses TRBV18 and TRBJ1-5, with a possible D match to TRBD1 (5 bases). Trimming took 5 bases from V and 1 from J, leaving 18 bases between them. CDR3 length: 17 amino acids. Germline V gene data show CDR1 as KGHSH and CDR2 as LQKENI. CDR3 in amino acids: CASSAGSGFGSNQPQHF. DNA for the CDR3: TGTGCCAGCTCAGCAGGGTCTGGATTCGGAAGCAATCAGCCCCAGCATTTT.

The V and J genes are TRBV2 and TRBJ1-1; TRBD1 matches 7 bases. V gave up 5 bases and J gave up 2 bases; unmatched junction bases: 11. Germline CDR1 reads SNHLY; CDR2 reads FYNNEI. The CDR3 is 16 residues long. CDR3 nucleotide sequence: TGTGCCAGCAGTACCTATAGGGGGACAGTCAACACTGAAGCTTTCTTT. It encodes CASSTYRGTVNTEAFF.

The rearrangement uses TRBV5-1 and TRBJ2-3; no definite D call. V was clipped by 2 bases and J by 0 bases, with 10 bases between them. Germline lookup yields CDR1 SGHRS and CDR2 YFSETQ. The CDR3 covers 15 residues. The CDR3 loop reads CASSLGYPSTDTQYF. The CDR3 region has the DNA TGCGCCAGCAGCTTAGGCTACCCTAGCACAGATACGCAGTATTTT.

In its sample, this clone was seen once. J is TRBJ2-1 and V is TRBV18; D is uncertain. Germline CDR1 and CDR2: KGHSH and LQKENI. The CDR3 length is 15 residues. Trimming took off 6 bases at V and 4 bases at J, with 16 bases between the two ends. CDR3 loop: CASSPGSQIYNEQFF. CDR3 in DNA: TGTGCCAGCTCCCCCGGGTCCCAAATTTACAATGAGCAGTTCTTC.

This chain uses TRBV4-2 with TRBJ2-2, with 7 bases matching TRBD2. Germline CDR1 LGHNA, CDR2 YNFKEQ. The CDR3 runs 18 residues. Unmatched junction bases numbered 10, after V lost 3 bases and J lost 0 bases. DNA of the CDR3: TGTGCCAGCAGCCAGGCCCCGGGACTACTACCGAACACCGGGGAGCTGTTTTTT. Translation: CASSQAPGLLPNTGELFF.

This chain joins TRBV2 and TRBJ2-2; 8 positions match TRBD1. From germline, CDR1 is SNHLY and CDR2 FYNNEI. The CDR3 length is 15 residues. With V trimmed by 6 bases and J by 2 bases, 5 bases remained unmatched. CDR3 loop: CASSRGQGNTGELFF. The DNA for the CDR3 is TGTGCCAGCAGCCGCGGACAGGGTAACACCGGGGAGCTGTTTTTT.

The J gene is TRBJ1-1, the V gene TRBV6-5, with 9 bases aligning to TRBD1. The CDR3 consists of 14 residues. Germline CDR1 is MNHEY and CDR2 is SVGAGI. V was clipped by 2 bases and J by 3 bases; unmatched bases: 1. This chain's CDR3 is CASSYRQGDTEAFF. CDR3 coding DNA: TGTGCCAGCAGTTACCGACAGGGGGACACTGAAGCTTTCTTT.

CDR3 DNA sequence: TGCGCCAGCAGCTCACAGGGTTCGGGGGAGACCCAGTACTTC. It yields the protein CASSSQGSGETQYF. The chain carries TRBV5-1 and TRBJ2-5; perhaps TRBD1 as D (6 bases). The CDR3 is 14 amino acids. V lost 3 bases and J lost 5, with 14 bases in between. Germline CDR1 is SGHRS and CDR2 is YFSETQ.

The chain links TRBV18 to TRBJ1-4; D possibly corresponds to TRBD1 (5 bases). Trimming stripped 5 bases from V and 8 bases from J, with 9 bases between. Per germline, CDR1 KGHSH and CDR2 LQKENI. The CDR3 consists of 12 residues. The CDR3 spells CASSTPGEKLFF. For the CDR3, the DNA is TGTGCCAGCTCAACCCCAGGGGAAAAACTGTTTTTT.

Written as DNA, the CDR3 is TGTGCCAGCAGCTTGGACTTAGCGGTCGCAGATACGCAGTATTTT. It translates to CASSLDLAVADTQYF. J is TRBJ2-3 and V is TRBV5-4; perhaps TRBD2 as D (6 bases). CDR3 length: 15 amino acids. Germline CDR1 is SGHNT and CDR2 is YYREEE (reference sequence). V was shortened by 0 bases and J by 4 bases, with 12 bases between the two germline ends.

The chain couples TRBV10-3 to TRBJ1-3; D remains ambiguous. V lost 7 bases and J 2 bases, leaving 9 bases between the germline ends. The germline gives CDR1 ENHRY, CDR2 SYGVKD. The CDR3 loop spans 13 amino acids. CDR3: CAITAAAGNTIYF. The CDR3 nucleotides read TGTGCCATCACGGCAGCCGCTGGAAACACCATATATTTT.

This clone was picked up one time. The rearrangement uses TRBV4-2 and TRBJ2-1; 8 bases line up with TRBD2. CDR3 size: 15 residues. The trim removed 1 base at V and 8 bases at J, leaving 7 bases unmatched. CDR1 is LGHNA, CDR2 YNFKEQ, per germline. The CDR3 nucleotides read TGTGCCAGCAGCCAAGGGGCGGGGGGTTTCGATGAGCAGTTCTTC. It encodes CASSQGAGGFDEQFF.

The chain is built from TRBV18 and TRBJ2-5; 11 nucleotides agree with TRBD1. Trimming removed 0 bases from V and 0 bases from J; junction bases left unmatched: 3. From germline, CDR1 is KGHSH and CDR2 LQKENI. The CDR3 has 17 amino acids. CDR3 protein: CASSPPGQGAYQETQYF. CDR3 DNA: TGTGCCAGCTCACCACCCGGACAGGGGGCGTACCAAGAGACCCAGTACTTC.

The V call is TRBV30, the J call TRBJ1-1; D might be TRBD1 (6 bases). Germline V gene sequence: CDR1 GTSNPN, CDR2 SVGIG (reference sequence). The CDR3 is 15 residues long. V was cut by 3 bases and J by 5 bases, with 19 bases left in between. In DNA, the CDR3 is TGTGCCTGGAGCCTGAAACAGGGTTTAGGGACTGAAGCTTTCTTT. Protein: CAWSLKQGLGTEAFF.

The rearrangement links TRBV9 to TRBJ2-2, with D uncertain. Germline V CDR1 and CDR2: SGDLS, YYNGEE. This CDR3 spans 15 amino acids. V lost 0 bases to trimming and J lost 3 bases, with 9 bases between them. CDR3 nucleotides: TGTGCCAGCAGCGTAGTAGCAGGCTACACCGGGGAGCTGTTTTTT. Translating it yields CASSVVAGYTGELFF.

The chain employs TRBV5-1 and TRBJ2-7; 10 bases match TRBD2. The CDR3 runs 15 residues. Germline CDR1 is SGHRS and CDR2 is YFSETQ. V was clipped by 4 bases and J by 0 bases; unmatched bases: 4. In DNA form, the CDR3 reads TGCGCCAGCAGCGGGTTAGCGGGGGGCTCCTACGAGCAGTACTTC. Protein: CASSGLAGGSYEQYF.